What follows are 3 T cell receptor beta chains derived from one specimen sequenced in a study of human T cells and chemical hapten exposure. One entry per CDR3 protein results from TCRdb running MiXCR on the RACE reads. There are some 81,000 distinct CDR3 sequences in the sample; over 6% occur only once, and roughly 1.6% lies in the top ten. The time point here: patch test 1, 2 weeks after DPC sensitization. The treatment was: therapeutic diphenylcyclopropenone sensitization with weekly scalp DPC. The input for sequencing was whole blood, taken in connection with sensitization to the hapten diphenylcyclopropenone (DPC). The origin of the receptors is a woman aged 25 to 39 with alopecia areata. Some clones in this sample may be carry-over from other donors' samples.

This clonotype has more than one count but fewer than ten. The chain has TRBV4-2 and TRBJ2-3, with 10 bases aligning to TRBD2. Losses at the gene ends were 4 bases for V and 2 bases for J; bases not matched to a gene: 3. The CDR3 has 15 residues. The germline V gene has CDR1 LGHNA and CDR2 YNFKEQ. The CDR3 here is CASSLAGGTTDTQYF. For the CDR3, the DNA is TGTGCCAGCAGCCTAGCGGGGGGAACCACAGATACGCAGTATTTT.

This clonotype was seen at least ten times. The rearrangement joins TRBV9 to TRBJ2-3, with a weak D call TRBD2 (6 bases). Trimming cost V 1 base and J 3 bases, with 6 bases left between them. The germline V gene has CDR1 SGDLS and CDR2 YYNGEE. The CDR3 has 13 residues. CDR3 nucleotides: TGTGCCAGCAGCGTACGGGAGACAGATACGCAGTATTTT. As protein: CASSVRETDTQYF. The variable domain in full, completed from reference TRBV9 and TRBJ2-3, reads DSGVTQTPKHLITATGQRVTLRCSPRSGDLSVYWYQQSLDQGLQFLIQYYNGEERAKGNILERFSAQQFPDLHSELNLSSLELGDSALYFCASSVRETDTQYFGPGTRLTVL.

This clonotype was counted many times. The V gene is TRBV6-6, the J gene TRBJ1-5; D remains unclear. V dropped 8 bases and J dropped 5 bases, with 16 bases sitting between them. Looked up from germline, CDR1 is MNHNY and CDR2 is SVGAGI (reference sequence). CDR3 size: 14 residues. The CDR3 region has the DNA TGTGCCAGCGTGAGAGGGATTGTCGATCAGCCCCAGCATTTT. This encodes CASVRGIVDQPQHF.